The text below deals with one T cell receptor (beta chain). What it recognizes is unknown. This sample is part of a study of OX40 agonist ivuxolimab in advanced cancers. Study as a whole: People who had prior anti-PD-1, anti-PD-L1 or anti-CTLA-4 therapy could take part, and around 40% had some. Three individuals attained partial responses, comprising one hepatocellular carcinoma case and two cutaneous melanoma cases.

Only in-frame clones appear in the TCRdb table, and some are missing; sequencing was by immunoSEQ multiplex PCR. The data show 53,000 or so clones, 75% to 85% seen once. Trimming took 1 base from V and 4 from J, leaving 20 bases between them. The CDR3 contains 18 residues. The germline V gene encodes CDR1 MDHEN and CDR2 SYDVKM. The study's findings and limits: CD4+ and CD8+ blood T cells expanded clonally by week 6 at 0.1 to 3.0 mg/kg. On average, CD8+ T cells showed a greater number of expanded clones than CD4+.

This TCR came from an adult with an advanced solid tumor such as melanoma, head and neck, liver or kidney cancer. The chain recombines TRBV28 with TRBJ2-1; D might be TRBD1 or TRBD2, each matching 5 bases. This material consisted of CD4+ or CD8+ T cells sorted from blood, taken in a trial of the OX40 agonist ivuxolimab. DNA of the CDR3: TGTGCCAGCAGTTTATCCCCTGGGCGATCGGGGCGATACAATGAGCAGTTCTTC. Amino acids: CASSLSPGRSGRYNEQFF.